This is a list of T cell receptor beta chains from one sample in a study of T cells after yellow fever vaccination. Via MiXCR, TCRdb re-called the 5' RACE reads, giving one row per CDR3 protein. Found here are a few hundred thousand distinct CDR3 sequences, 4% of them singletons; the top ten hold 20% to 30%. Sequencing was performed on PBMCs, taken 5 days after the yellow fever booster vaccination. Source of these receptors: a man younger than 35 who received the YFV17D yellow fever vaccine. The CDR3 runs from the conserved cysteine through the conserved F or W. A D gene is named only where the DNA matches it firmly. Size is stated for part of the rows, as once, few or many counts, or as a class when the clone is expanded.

TGTGCCAGCAGCTCAGACAGGGCTAACTATGGCTACACCTTC	CASSSDRANYGYTF	TRBD1	TRBV7-9	few	TRBJ1-2
TGTGCCAGCAGTAACAGGGGTCCCAATCAGCCCCAGCATTTT	CASSNRGPNQPQHF	TRBD1	TRBV12-3/TRBV12-4	few	TRBJ1-5
TGTGCCAGCGGACCGGGACATACCTACGAGCAGTACTTC	CASGPGHTYEQYF	NA	TRBV3-1	few	TRBJ2-7
TGTGCCAGCAGCCCCATACCCTTAAGGGGGCCGGAGACCCAGTACTTC	CASSPIPLRGPETQYF	TRBD1	TRBV9	many	TRBJ2-5
TGTGCCAGTAGTATGGGGGGCAATCAGCCCCAGCATTTT	CASSMGGNQPQHF	NA	TRBV19	few	TRBJ1-5
TGTGCCAGCAGTTACCTCGACATCTACAATGAGCAGTTCTTC	CASSYLDIYNEQFF	NA	TRBV6-2/TRBV6-3	many	TRBJ2-1
TGCGCCAGCAGCTTGGAGGGGAAGGATTCACCCCTCCACTTT	CASSLEGKDSPLHF	NA	TRBV5-1	many	TRBJ1-6
TGTGCCAGCAGCTTCTGGGGGCCGGTTGGTACAGATACGCAGTATTTT	CASSFWGPVGTDTQYF	NA	TRBV7-2	few	TRBJ2-3
TGCAGTGCTAGAGATCTACGATTGCTAACCGGGGAGCTGTTTTTT	CSARDLRLLTGELFF	NA	TRBV20-1	few	TRBJ2-2
TGCGCCAGCAGCTACCGGGACGAGAACACCGGGGAGCTGTTTTTT	CASSYRDENTGELFF	NA	TRBV5-1	many	TRBJ2-2
TGTGCCAGCTCGCCGCCCGATCAGCCCCAGCATTTT	CASSPPDQPQHF	NA	TRBV18	NA	TRBJ1-5
TGCAGTGCCAGGAAGGGACCCTACAATGAGCAGTTCTTC	CSARKGPYNEQFF	NA	TRBV20-1	few	TRBJ2-1
TGTGCCAGCAGTTTAGGGCCGCTAGGGGACCAGCCCCAGCATTTT	CASSLGPLGDQPQHF	NA	TRBV27	few	TRBJ1-5
TGTGCCAGCAGCCCCCGGCTGGGGACAGCTTTGAACACTGAAGCTTTCTTT	CASSPRLGTALNTEAFF	TRBD1	TRBV7-9	few	TRBJ1-1
TGCAGTGGGCAGGGGGCGCGAGGCTACACCTTC	CSGQGARGYTF	TRBD1	TRBV20-1	NA	TRBJ1-2
TGCAGTGCTAGACTTCCATCGGGACAGGGGATTACCGGGGAGCTGTTTTTT	CSARLPSGQGITGELFF	TRBD1	TRBV20-1	few	TRBJ2-2
TGCGCCAGCAGCTTGGCGCCAGAGACCCAGTACTTC	CASSLAPETQYF	NA	TRBV7-2	many	TRBJ2-5
TGCGCCAGCAGCTTGTTTGGGGCGACGGAAGCTTTCTTT	CASSLFGATEAFF	NA	TRBV5-1	NA	TRBJ1-1
TGTGCCAGCAGCTTCCAGGGCCCGTACCAAGAGACCCAGTACTTC	CASSFQGPYQETQYF	NA	TRBV7-2	many	TRBJ2-5
TGCAGTGCTAGGGAGGGACAGGGGGCTGGCAATCAGCCCCAGCATTTT	CSAREGQGAGNQPQHF	TRBD1	TRBV20-1	NA	TRBJ1-5
TGTGCCAGCAGCTTAGCAGCAGGGTCCTATGGCTACACCTTC	CASSLAAGSYGYTF	NA	TRBV7-2	many	TRBJ1-2
TGTGCCACCAGTGACCGCGGGGGATCCAATGATGGCTACACCTTC	CATSDRGGSNDGYTF	NA	TRBV24-1	NA	TRBJ1-2